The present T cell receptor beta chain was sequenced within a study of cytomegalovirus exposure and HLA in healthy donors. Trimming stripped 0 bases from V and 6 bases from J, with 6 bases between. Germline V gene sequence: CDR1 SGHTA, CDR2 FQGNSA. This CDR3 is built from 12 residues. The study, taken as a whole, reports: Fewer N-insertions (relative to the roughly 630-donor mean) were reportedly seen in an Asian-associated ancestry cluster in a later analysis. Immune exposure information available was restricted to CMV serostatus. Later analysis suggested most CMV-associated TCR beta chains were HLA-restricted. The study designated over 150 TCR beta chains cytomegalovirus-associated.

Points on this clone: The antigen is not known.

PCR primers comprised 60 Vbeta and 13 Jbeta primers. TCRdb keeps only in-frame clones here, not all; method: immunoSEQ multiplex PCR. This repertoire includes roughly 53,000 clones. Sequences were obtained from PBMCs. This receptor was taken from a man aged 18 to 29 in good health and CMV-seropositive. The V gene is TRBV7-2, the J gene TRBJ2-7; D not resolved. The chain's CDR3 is CASSLAPFEQYF. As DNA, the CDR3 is TGTGCCAGCAGCTTAGCCCCTTTCGAGCAGTACTTC.